The 6 T cell receptor beta chains presented below share a single source sample, sequenced in a study of T cells in Graves' hyperthyroidism and ophthalmopathy. The source material, RNA transcripts, was used to amplify TCR beta CDR3 regions. The study used the HTBI primer set for a first-round RT-PCR of the TCR CDR3. TCRdb recomputed calls from the multiplex PCR reads with MiXCR, one row per CDR3 protein. Altogether some 530,000 distinct CDR3 sequences are present, approximately 22% being singletons, with the ten largest covering about 53%. Source material: blood. Receptor source: a woman in her 70s with Graves' ophthalmopathy.

This clonotype was seen more than once but under ten times. The chain combines TRBV10-1 with TRBJ2-2, with D perhaps being TRBD1 or TRBD2 (5 bases each). The CDR3 extends over 13 amino acids. Germline CDR1 is WNHNN and CDR2 is SYGVQD (reference sequence). The V gene lost 6 bases and the J gene lost 7 bases, with 12 bases spanning the gap. The CDR3 spells CASSLGTYGELFF. CDR3 in DNA: TGCGCCAGCAGCCTAGGGACCTACGGGGAGCTGTTTTTT.

In this sample, this clonotype turned up a few times. The chain joins TRBV29-1 to TRBJ2-2; 13 positions agree with TRBD2. CDR3 size: 16 residues. Germline V lookup: CDR1 SQVTM, CDR2 ANQGSEA. Losses at the gene ends were 5 bases for V and 2 bases for J; bases not matched to a gene: 5. The CDR3, as DNA: TGCAGCGTTCCCGGGACTAGCGGGGCTAACACCGGGGAGCTGTTTTTT. This codes for CSVPGTSGANTGELFF.

This clonotype came up many times. The V call is TRBV3-1, the J call TRBJ2-5; unclear D gene. CDR3 length equals 12 residues. Germline CDR1 reads LGHDT; CDR2 reads YNNKEL (reference sequence). V was shortened by 1 base and J by 4 bases, with 4 bases between the two germline ends. CDR3 region: CASSQVLETQYF. The CDR3 DNA is TGTGCCAGCAGCCAAGTACTAGAGACCCAGTACTTC.

This chain joins TRBV11-2 and TRBJ2-7; weak D call: TRBD1 (6 bases). There are 16 residues in the CDR3. The V end was cut by 5 bases, the J end by 2 bases, with 19 bases between. The germline CDR1 and CDR2 sequences are SGHAT and FQNNGV. As DNA, the CDR3 is TGTGCCAGCAGCCGAAATAGGGACATCAGTACCTACGAGCAGTACTTC. This encodes CASSRNRDISTYEQYF.

This clonotype has just a few counts. The rearrangement joins TRBV30 to TRBJ1-2, with D perhaps matching TRBD1 (6 bases). Germline lookup yields CDR1 GTSNPN and CDR2 SVGIG (reference sequence). The CDR3 covers 14 residues. The V end was cut by 4 bases, the J end by 2 bases, with 14 bases between. The CDR3 DNA reads as TGTGCCTGGACTTCGGACAGCCGAAACTATGGCTACACCTTC. This codes for CAWTSDSRNYGYTF.

V usage is TRBV14 and J usage is TRBJ2-3; the D is unclear. The V gene's germline CDR1 is SGHDN and CDR2 FVKESK. V was cut by 0 bases and J by 5 bases, with 6 bases left in between. CDR3 size: 13 residues. The chain's CDR3 is CASSQDLIDTQYF. The CDR3 DNA sequence: TGTGCCAGCAGCCAAGATCTGATAGATACGCAGTATTTT.